These 22 T cell receptor beta chains were all obtained from the same sample, sequenced in a study of CD8 T cells in ankylosing spondylitis. TCRdb analysed the 5' RACE reads with MiXCR anew, one entry per CDR3 protein. This sample yields about 130,000 distinct CDR3 sequences, of which just under 7.5% are seen a single time; 9.5% to 15% belongs to the top ten. Sequencing was performed on blood, either unsorted or a sorted T cell fraction (not recorded which). Receptors were obtained from a female donor with ankylosing spondylitis or in good health (not recorded which).

The chain uses TRBV20-1 and TRBJ1-1, with 7 bases matching TRBD1. This CDR3 is 14 amino acids long. Germline CDR1 and CDR2: DFQATT and SNEGSKA (reference sequence). Here the CDR3 reads CSISDRTGNTEAFF. The CDR3 region has the DNA TGCAGCATTTCCGATCGGACAGGGAACACTGAAGCTTTCTTT.

This clonotype has at least ten counts. Germline is not matched at one junction end, which may reflect a read error. The chain uses TRBV20-1 and TRBJ2-1; D is possibly TRBD2 (5 bases). Per germline, CDR1 DFQATT and CDR2 SNEGSKA (reference sequence). This CDR3 has 11 residues. CDR3 sequence: CSPRAGNEQFF. Here the CDR3 DNA reads TGCAGTCCTAGGGCGGGCAATGAGCAGTTCTTC.

In this sample, this clonotype turned up a few times. V gene TRBV6-2 or TRBV6-3 combines with J gene TRBJ1-1; 7 bases match TRBD1. The CDR3 contains 15 residues. V was clipped by 6 bases and J by 5 bases; unmatched bases: 12. CDR1 and CDR2 from the germline V gene are MNHEY and SVGEGT. CDR3 in amino acids: CASRRSGGSVTEAFF. In DNA, the CDR3 is TGTGCCAGCAGACGGTCAGGGGGGTCGGTGACTGAAGCTTTCTTT.

In its sample, this clonotype was seen many times. This chain links TRBV3-1 with TRBJ1-6; no definite D call. Germline lookup yields CDR1 LGHDT and CDR2 YNNKEL (reference sequence). V gave up 6 bases and J gave up 10 bases, with 13 bases separating them. This CDR3 spans 13 amino acids. The CDR3 reads CASRRGGSSPLHF. In DNA, the CDR3 is TGTGCCAGCAGACGGGGTGGTTCCTCACCCCTCCACTTT.

In this sample, this clonotype turned up many times. The chain joins TRBV5-1 to TRBJ1-1; no reliable D call. Between the trimmed V and J ends, which lost 1 base and 0 bases, there was a span of 7 bases. From germline, CDR1 is SGHRS and CDR2 YFSETQ. The CDR3 covers 14 residues. The CDR3 is CASSLTVMNTEAFF. As DNA, the CDR3 is TGCGCCAGCAGCTTGACAGTTATGAACACTGAAGCTTTCTTT. The full variable domain, completed using reference TRBV5-1 and TRBJ1-1, is KAGVTQTPRYLIKTRGQQVTLSCSPISGHRSVSWYQQTPGQGLQFLFEYFSETQRNKGNFPGRFSGRQFSNSRSEMNVSTLELGDSALYLCASSLTVMNTEAFFGQGTRLTVV.

This clonotype was seen repeatedly, ten times or more. The chain joins TRBV18 to TRBJ1-5; D is unclear. Germline assignment: CDR1 KGHSH and CDR2 LQKENI. The V end was cut by 1 base, the J end by 2 bases, with 9 bases between. This CDR3 spans 15 amino acids. CDR3 residues: CASSPQGTGNQPQHF. CDR3 bases: TGTGCCAGCTCACCACAGGGTACCGGCAATCAGCCCCAGCATTTT.

In this sample, this clonotype turned up many times. J is TRBJ2-7 and V is TRBV12-3 or TRBV12-4, with 7 bases fitting TRBD1. The CDR3 spans 13 residues. V lost 8 bases to trimming and J lost 5 bases; unmatched junction nucleotides: 9. CDR3 in DNA: TGTGCCAGCTCAGACAGGGCAGCCCACGAGCAGTACTTC. It is translated as CASSDRAAHEQYF.

In this sample, this clonotype turned up many times. The chain links TRBV5-1 to TRBJ2-1; no firm D call. CDR3 length equals 14 residues. Germline V gene lookup returns CDR1 SGHRS and CDR2 YFSETQ. With 0 bases removed from V and 7 bases from J, the gap between germline ends came to 11 bases. CDR3 amino acids: CASSLAPPTNEQFF. The CDR3, as DNA: TGCGCCAGCAGCTTGGCCCCGCCGACGAATGAGCAGTTCTTC.

The sample holds a few counts of this clonotype. The chain recombines TRBV7-2 with TRBJ1-1, with D possibly matching TRBD1 (5 bases). Germline lookup yields CDR1 SGHTA and CDR2 FQGNSA. There are 17 residues in the CDR3. V dropped 1 base and J dropped 2 bases, with 17 bases sitting between them. This CDR3 is CASSLGGWGGSNTEAFF. DNA for the CDR3: TGTGCCAGCAGCTTAGGGGGGTGGGGAGGTTCAAACACTGAAGCTTTCTTT.

This clonotype was recorded many times. The chain recombines TRBV3-1 with TRBJ2-7; D is unclear. The CDR3 has 13 amino acids. The germline V gene encodes CDR1 LGHDT and CDR2 YNNKEL (reference sequence). With 0 bases removed from V and 2 bases from J, the gap between germline ends came to 5 bases. CDR3 DNA sequence: TGTGCCAGCAGCCAAGAACAGACCTACGAGCAGTACTTC. The encoded protein is CASSQEQTYEQYF.

The table lists this clonotype with many counts. This chain uses TRBV5-1 with TRBJ2-5; D gene unclear. V was pared by 0 bases and J by 2 bases, with 14 bases between. There are 16 residues in the CDR3. CDR1 and CDR2 from the germline V gene are SGHRS and YFSETQ. The CDR3 sequence is CASSLDSALRQETQYF. CDR3 DNA: TGCGCCAGCAGCTTGGATTCCGCTTTGCGGCAAGAGACCCAGTACTTC.

This clonotype was detected many times. V is TRBV3-1 and J is TRBJ2-2, with a tentative D call TRBD1 (5 bases). The CDR3 length is 13 residues. The V gene lost 0 bases and the J gene lost 6 bases, with 5 bases spanning the gap. CDR1 and CDR2 (germline): LGHDT, YNNKEL (reference sequence). This CDR3 is CASSQDRAGELFF. Written as DNA, the CDR3 is TGTGCCAGCAGCCAAGACAGGGCCGGGGAGCTGTTTTTT.

The chain employs TRBV5-4 and TRBJ2-2; a possible D gene is TRBD1 (6 bases). The germline gives CDR1 SGHNT, CDR2 YYREEE (reference sequence). The CDR3 has 17 amino acids. The ends were cut back, 4 bases at V and 0 bases at J, with 16 bases in the middle. CDR3 loop: CASSPKAGTPNTGELFF. In DNA, the CDR3 is TGTGCCAGCAGCCCGAAAGCCGGGACACCGAACACCGGGGAGCTGTTTTTT.

This clonotype was observed a single time. The chain links TRBV20-1 to TRBJ2-1; the match to TRBD2 covers 10 bases. Germline CDR1 reads DFQATT; CDR2 reads SNEGSKA (reference sequence). V lost 5 bases to trimming and J lost 7 bases; unmatched junction nucleotides: 5. This CDR3 has 13 residues. The CDR3 DNA sequence: TGCAGTGCTGGCCTACTAGCGGGGAATGAGCAGTTCTTC. As protein: CSAGLLAGNEQFF.

The table lists this clonotype with many counts. The chain is built from TRBV21-1 and TRBJ1-5. TRBV21-1 is marked as a pseudogene. This CDR3 is 15 amino acids long. The CDR3 region is CASSNLSRSNQPQHF. The CDR3 DNA is TGTGCCAGCAGCAATCTATCCCGCAGCAATCAGCCCCAGCATTTT.

This chain joins TRBV5-1 and TRBJ2-5; tentative D call: TRBD2 (5 bases). The CDR3 consists of 15 residues. Trimming removed 4 bases at V and 5 bases at J, with 18 bases between. Germline CDR1 SGHRS, CDR2 YFSETQ. The DNA of the CDR3 is TGCGCCAGCAGCCCGCAAGACCAGCGAGGGGAGACCCAGTACTTC. It encodes CASSPQDQRGETQYF.

In its sample, this clonotype was seen many times. The CDR3 reads CASKSGQVNTEAFF. The CDR3 DNA reads TGTGCCAGCAAGTCCGGACAGGTGAACACTGAAGCTTTCTTT. The chain is built from TRBV7-2 and TRBJ1-1, with 7 bases aligning to TRBD1. The V gene end was trimmed by 7 bases and the J gene end by 0 bases; junction bases not matched to a gene: 5. Germline CDR1 reads SGHTA; CDR2 reads FQGNSA. The CDR3 is made up of 14 amino acids. The full variable domain, rest sourced from reference TRBV7-2 and TRBJ1-1, is GAGVSQSPSNKVTEKGKDVELRCDPISGHTALYWYRQSLGQGLEFLIYFQGNSAPDKSGLPSDRFSAERTGGSVSTLTIQRTQQEDSAVYLCASKSGQVNTEAFFGQGTRLTVV.

This clonotype has a count of ten or more. The CDR3 is CSARGATNEKLFF. The CDR3 bases are TGCAGTGCTAGGGGGGCAACTAATGAAAAACTGTTTTTT. The chain has TRBV20-1 and TRBJ1-4, with D tentatively TRBD1 (5 bases). The CDR3 runs 13 residues. Trimming took off 3 bases at V and 0 bases at J, with 5 bases between the two ends. The germline CDR1 and CDR2 sequences are DFQATT and SNEGSKA (reference sequence).

The table lists this clonotype with many counts. The chain links TRBV24-1 to TRBJ1-5; D might be TRBD1 (6 bases). V gave up 4 bases and J gave up 2 bases, with 11 bases separating them. This CDR3 has 15 amino acids. CDR1 and CDR2 (germline): KGHDR, SFDVKD. CDR3 residues: CATSDQGNGNQPQHF. The DNA for the CDR3 is TGTGCCACCAGTGACCAGGGGAATGGCAATCAGCCCCAGCATTTT.

This chain connects TRBV30 to TRBJ1-1, with D uncertain. The CDR3 sequence is 13 residues long. V lost 3 bases and J 3 bases, leaving 11 bases between the germline ends. Germline loops: CDR1 GTSNPN, CDR2 SVGIG (reference sequence). This CDR3 is CAWSRGRDTEAFF. CDR3 DNA: TGTGCCTGGAGCCGGGGTAGGGACACTGAAGCTTTCTTT.

The chain carries TRBV5-1 and TRBJ2-1; TRBD1 aligns across 7 bases. Germline CDR1 SGHRS, CDR2 YFSETQ. Trimming at V came to 1 base and at J to 13 bases, leaving 5 bases not matched to a gene. This CDR3 region has 12 residues. The CDR3 DNA reads TGCGCCAGCAGCTTGTTCGACAGGGTTCAGTTCTTC. As protein: CASSLFDRVQFF.

In this sample, this clonotype turned up many times. CDR3 in amino acids: CSVAPTVFYEQYF. The DNA of the CDR3 is TGCAGCGTTGCCCCGACAGTTTTCTACGAGCAGTACTTC. The chain joins TRBV29-1 to TRBJ2-7, with D maybe TRBD1 (5 bases). Deletions cut 4 bases from V and 3 bases from J, with 13 bases between. The CDR3 has 13 residues. Germline CDR1 reads SQVTM; CDR2 reads ANQGSEA.